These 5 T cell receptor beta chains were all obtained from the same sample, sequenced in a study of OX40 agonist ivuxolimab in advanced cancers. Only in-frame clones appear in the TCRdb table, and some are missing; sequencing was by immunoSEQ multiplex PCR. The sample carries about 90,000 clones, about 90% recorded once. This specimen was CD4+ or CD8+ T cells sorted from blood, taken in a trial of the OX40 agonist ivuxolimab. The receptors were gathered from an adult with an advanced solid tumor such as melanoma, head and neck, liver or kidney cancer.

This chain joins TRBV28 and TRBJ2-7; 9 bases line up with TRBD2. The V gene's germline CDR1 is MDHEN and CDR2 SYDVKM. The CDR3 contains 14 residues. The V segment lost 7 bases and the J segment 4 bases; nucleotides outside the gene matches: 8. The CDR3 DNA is TGTGCCAGCAAATTTAGCGGGAGTCAGTACGAGCAGTACTTC. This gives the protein CASKFSGSQYEQYF.

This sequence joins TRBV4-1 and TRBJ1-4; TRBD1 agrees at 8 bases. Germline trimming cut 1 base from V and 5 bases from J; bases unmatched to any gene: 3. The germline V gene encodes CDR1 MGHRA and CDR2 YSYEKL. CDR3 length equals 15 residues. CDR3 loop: CASSQGTGRNEKLFF. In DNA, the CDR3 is TGCGCCAGCAGCCAAGGGACAGGGAGGAATGAAAAACTGTTTTTT.

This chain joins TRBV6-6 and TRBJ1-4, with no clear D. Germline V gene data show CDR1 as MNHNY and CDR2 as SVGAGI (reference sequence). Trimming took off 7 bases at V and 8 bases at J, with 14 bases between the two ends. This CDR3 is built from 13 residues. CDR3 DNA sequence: TGTGCCAGCACCAAAGGGTTCCGGGAAAAACTGTTTTTT. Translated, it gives CASTKGFREKLFF.

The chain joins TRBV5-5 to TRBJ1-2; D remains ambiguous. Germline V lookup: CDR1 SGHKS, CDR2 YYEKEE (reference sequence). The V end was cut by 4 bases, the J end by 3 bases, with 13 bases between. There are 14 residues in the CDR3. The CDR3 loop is CASSLNTLYYGYTF. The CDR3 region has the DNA TGTGCCAGCAGCCTCAACACGCTTTACTATGGCTACACCTTC.

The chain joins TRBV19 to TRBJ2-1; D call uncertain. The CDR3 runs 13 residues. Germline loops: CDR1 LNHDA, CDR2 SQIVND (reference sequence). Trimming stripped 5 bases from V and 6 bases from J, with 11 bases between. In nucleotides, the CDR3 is TGTGCCAGTAGTCGTGGGCAATTCAATGAGCAGTTCTTC. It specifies CASSRGQFNEQFF.